This T cell receptor beta chain was observed in a study of cytomegalovirus exposure and HLA in healthy donors. Turning to this clone: Its antigen is currently unknown.

V was pared by 1 base and J by 1 base, with 3 bases of the junction left unmatched. Germline V gene data show CDR1 as MNHEY and CDR2 as SVGAGI. CDR3 length: 15 amino acids. Overall study findings and caveats: Most CMV-associated TCR beta chains appeared HLA-restricted in a later analysis. Likely technical artifact: a cluster of highly shared sequence variants. Earlier analysis looked at TCR beta V segments, and most were productive about 87% or about 30% of the time.

Use of 60 Vbeta and 13 Jbeta primers characterized the PCR. Profiling relied on immunoSEQ multiplex PCR, and the TCRdb table lists in-frame clones only, not all of them. The table includes about 130,000 clones, 80% detected once. The chain joins TRBV6-5 to TRBJ1-1, with TRBD1 matching 7 bases. What was sequenced was PBMCs. This sequence was found in a woman in her 40s in good health and CMV-seronegative. CDR3 amino acids: CASSYYGTENTEAFF. The CDR3 region has the DNA TGTGCCAGCAGTTACTATGGGACAGAGAACACTGAAGCTTTCTTT.